This entry features one TCR beta chain sequence. The entry originates in a study of PD-L1 blockade in urothelial cancer. Germline CDR1 MNHEY, CDR2 SMNVEV (reference sequence). J was trimmed by 2 bases and V by 0 bases; bases with no gene match: 1. The CDR3 is 15 residues long. TCRdb keeps only in-frame clones here, not all; method: immunoSEQ multiplex PCR. There are 86,000 or so clones in the sample; about 85% occur only once, and approximately 14% lies in the top ten. This sample's time point: pretreatment peripheral blood. This chain joins TRBV27 and TRBJ2-4, with 7 bases identical to TRBD2. Sequences were derived from PBMCs, sampled around atezolizumab (anti-PD-L1) treatment. This clonotype was obtained from a man aged 55-75 years with urothelial cancer. CDR3 region: CASSLSGGTKNIQYF. The CDR3 coding sequence is TGTGCCAGCAGTTTATCGGGGGGGACCAAAAACATTCAGTACTTC.